This TCR beta chain was profiled in a study of blood T cell repertoires in COVID-19. The CDR3 loop spans 13 amino acids. Trimming took 0 bases from V and 3 from J, leaving 4 bases between them. Germline V lookup: CDR1 SGHDT, CDR2 YYEEEE. Method: immunoSEQ multiplex PCR; TCRdb's copy keeps in-frame clones and lacks some. The sample consists of about 280,000 clones, 88% of them appearing once. The chain has TRBV5-6 and TRBJ1-5, with D uncertain. This clonotype was sampled from a man aged 18-30 years with active or convalescent COVID-19. Sequencing used peripheral blood. The chain's CDR3 is CASSLAVNQPQHF. The DNA for the CDR3 is TGTGCCAGCAGCTTGGCAGTCAATCAGCCCCAGCATTTT.